Included here is one T cell receptor beta chain sequence, with context. In germline, CDR1 is GTSNPN, CDR2 SVGIG (reference sequence). V lost 1 base to trimming and J lost 3 bases, with 13 bases between them. The CDR3 loop spans 15 amino acids. The sample comes from a study of blood T cell repertoires in COVID-19. Libraries were prepared by immunoSEQ multiplex PCR; TCRdb keeps only in-frame clonotypes and omits some of them. Altogether hundreds of thousands of clones are present, around 90% being singletons, with the ten largest covering roughly 0.84%. The material sequenced was peripheral blood. This TCR came from a man aged 18 to 29 with COVID-19, enrolled during active disease. This chain connects TRBV30 to TRBJ2-4; TRBD1 is a possible D gene (7 bases). The CDR3 nucleotides read TGTGCCTGGAGTGCGCCAGGGGGAGGCAAAAACATTCAGTACTTC. This translates into CAWSAPGGGKNIQYF.